One sample yielded the 9 T cell receptor beta chains listed below, sequenced in a study of identical twins. TCRdb itself ran the 5' RACE reads through MiXCR, one entry per CDR3 protein. The table has fewer than 550,000 distinct CDR3 sequences, approximately 14% seen once. These data also featured in a second study, about yellow fever vaccine responses in identical twins.

The sequencing input was CD4+ T cells sorted from blood. The receptor source for this set is a woman under 30 in good health.

The chain is built from TRBV27 and TRBJ2-1; TRBD2 aligns across 13 bases. In germline, CDR1 is MNHEY, CDR2 SMNVEV (reference sequence). With V trimmed by 3 bases and J by 7 bases, 6 bases remained unmatched. This CDR3 is built from 16 residues. CDR3 coding DNA: TGTGCCAGCAGTTTCCTAGGACTAGCGGGAGATAATGAGCAGTTCTTC. Protein: CASSFLGLAGDNEQFF.

Many counts were recorded for this clonotype. The gene calls are TRBV14 and TRBJ2-1, with D unclear. Trimming removed 0 bases at V and 4 bases at J, with 13 bases between. CDR1 and CDR2 (germline): SGHDN, FVKESK. This CDR3 region has 16 residues. CDR3 loop: CASSQDTASMYNEQFF. Written as DNA, the CDR3 is TGTGCCAGCAGCCAAGATACGGCCAGTATGTACAATGAGCAGTTCTTC.

This chain joins TRBV6-5 and TRBJ1-5; D is uncertain. This CDR3 spans 14 amino acids. V was cut by 0 bases and J by 3 bases, with 6 bases left in between. CDR1 is MNHEY and CDR2 is SVGAGI in the germline V gene. The CDR3 protein is CASSYSGNNQPQHF. The CDR3 nucleotides read TGTGCCAGCAGTTACTCTGGGAACAATCAGCCCCAGCATTTT.

This clonotype was seen only a few times. The chain has TRBV28 and TRBJ2-5; D gene uncertain. Trimming took off 8 bases at V and 7 bases at J, with 11 bases between the two ends. The CDR3 is 11 amino acids. Germline V lookup: CDR1 MDHEN, CDR2 SYDVKM. The CDR3 is CASSPRGTQYF. The DNA of the CDR3 is TGTGCCAGCTCACCACGCGGGACCCAGTACTTC.

This rearrangement joins TRBV10-1 to TRBJ2-2; unclear D gene. Deletions cut 0 bases from V and 3 bases from J, with 5 bases between. This CDR3 is 14 amino acids long. CDR1 and CDR2 (germline): WNHNN, SYGVQD (reference sequence). The DNA of the CDR3 is TGCGCCAGCAGTGAGTCTCCGTACACCGGGGAGCTGTTTTTT. Protein: CASSESPYTGELFF.

In its sample, this clonotype was seen a few times. The V call is TRBV10-2, the J call TRBJ2-2; 13 nucleotides align to TRBD2. The CDR3 consists of 15 residues. Per the germline V gene, CDR1 is WSHSY and CDR2 is SAAADI. V trimming: 5 bases; J trimming: 7 bases; junction bases outside the gene matches: 4. Written as DNA, the CDR3 is TGCGCCAGCAGTACTAGCGGGAGGGTGGTCGGGGAGCTGTTTTTT. Protein product: CASSTSGRVVGELFF.

This clonotype was seen a handful of times. The rearrangement links TRBV6-5 to TRBJ2-1; 8 nucleotides line up with TRBD2. Trimming at V came to 0 bases and at J to 4 bases, leaving 11 bases not matched to a gene. This CDR3 has 18 amino acids. Germline CDR1 and CDR2: MNHEY and SVGAGI. CDR3 protein: CASSYSNPAGVGYNEQFF. In DNA form, the CDR3 reads TGTGCCAGCAGTTACTCTAATCCAGCGGGAGTAGGATACAATGAGCAGTTCTTC.

This clonotype was counted between two and nine times. The rearrangement uses TRBV24-1 and TRBJ1-2; no clear D gene. This CDR3 is built from 13 residues. With 5 bases removed from V and 6 bases from J, the gap between germline ends came to 12 bases. CDR1 is KGHDR, CDR2 SFDVKD, per germline. CDR3 sequence reads: CATSVSGSNGYTF. CDR3 DNA sequence: TGTGCCACCAGTGTATCGGGGAGCAATGGCTACACCTTC.

This clonotype has a handful of counts. The chain recombines TRBV7-9 with TRBJ1-6, with D maybe TRBD1 (6 bases). V lost 1 base and J lost 5, with 6 bases in between. The CDR3 length is 14 residues. Per germline, CDR1 SEHNR and CDR2 FQNEAQ (reference sequence). This CDR3 reads CASSLDRDNSPLHF. The CDR3 nucleotides read TGTGCCAGCAGCTTAGACAGGGATAATTCACCCCTCCACTTT.